This T cell receptor (beta chain) was captured in a study of cytomegalovirus exposure and HLA in healthy donors. On the study more broadly: The approximately 600 first-cohort repertoires shared a platform with the 130 or so validation repertoires, as reported in a later analysis. Study-wide findings and caveats: Cytomegalovirus-associated status was assigned to 164 TCR beta chains. Reports described diagnosis of cytomegalovirus status by the classifier as highly specific and sensitive.

Sequenced by immunoSEQ multiplex PCR; TCRdb stores in-frame clones only, minus some. The sample lists tens of thousands of clones, around nine tenths occurring once. Per the germline V gene, CDR1 is MDHEN and CDR2 is SYDVKM. The CDR3 totals 15 residues. Between the trimmed V and J ends, which lost 4 bases and 4 bases, there was a span of 16 bases. As regards this clone: Its matching antigen is unknown.

The clonotype comes from a woman between 18 and 29 years old in good health and CMV-seronegative. The sequenced sample consisted of PBMCs. The V gene is TRBV28, the J gene TRBJ1-2, with D hard to call. The CDR3 region has the DNA TGTGCCAGCAGTTCTGGCGGAAGAGATCTCTATGGCTACACCTTC. Protein: CASSSGGRDLYGYTF.